This TCR beta chain was recorded in a study of T-cell memory formation after mild COVID-19. Study-level background: The study found TCR clusters largely donor specific.

This clonotype was counted a few times. Its antigen is as yet unknown. TCRdb ran MiXCR on the 5' RACE reads and lists one entry per CDR3 protein. The data show more than 150,000 distinct CDR3 sequences, about a fifth seen once. In germline, CDR1 is SGHTA, CDR2 FQGNSA. Trimming removed 4 bases from V and 13 bases from J; junction bases left unmatched: 4. This CDR3 has 12 amino acids. Study results and limitations: Chiefly within CM and EM were the contracting CD4+ clones; CD8+ ones were within EMRA. Clones that contracted from day 15 to 85 had balanced CD4/CD8; later expanders were CD4+ biased. A subset of responding clones appeared in pre-infection memory, suggesting cross-reactive memory joined.

The sample comprised PBMCs or a T cell subset sorted from them (not recorded which). This receptor was obtained from a young man who had mild COVID-19 (a few samples of this study predate the infection). Cell type and time point are not known. The chain is built from TRBV7-2 and TRBJ2-1; 10 bases agree with TRBD2. Here the CDR3 reads CASSWGLARQFF. DNA for the CDR3: TGTGCCAGCAGCTGGGGACTAGCGCGACAGTTCTTC.